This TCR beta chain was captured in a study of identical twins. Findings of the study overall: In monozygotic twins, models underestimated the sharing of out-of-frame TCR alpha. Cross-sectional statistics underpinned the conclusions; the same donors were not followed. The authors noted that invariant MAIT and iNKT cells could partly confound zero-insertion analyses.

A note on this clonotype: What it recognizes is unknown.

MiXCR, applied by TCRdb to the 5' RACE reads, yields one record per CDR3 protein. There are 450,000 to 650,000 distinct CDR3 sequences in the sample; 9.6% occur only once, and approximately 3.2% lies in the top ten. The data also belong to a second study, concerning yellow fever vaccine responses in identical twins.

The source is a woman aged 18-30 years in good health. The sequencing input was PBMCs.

CDR3 sequence reads: CSARQGAAKNIQYF. DNA of the CDR3: TGCAGTGCTAGGCAGGGGGCTGCCAAAAACATTCAGTACTTC. The V call is TRBV20-1, the J call TRBJ2-4; 8 bases are a match to TRBD1. This CDR3 has 14 amino acids. The V gene end was trimmed by 3 bases and the J gene end by 1 base; junction bases not matched to a gene: 2. Germline loops: CDR1 DFQATT, CDR2 SNEGSKA (reference sequence).